The present T cell receptor beta chain was sequenced within a study of read filtering for tumor transcriptome and immune sequencing. For the study at large: After DNase treatment, RNA was made into whole-transcriptome libraries.

Concerning this clonotype itself: What it binds is unknown.

The library was built from 400 ng RNA with molecular barcoded adaptors for alpha/delta and beta/gamma chains. TCRdb re-called the reads through MiXCR, storing one row per CDR3 protein. The sample consists of over 400 distinct CDR3 sequences, about four fifths of them appearing once. Regarding the study as a whole: The CD138-negative fraction was mixed bone marrow immune cells, not pure T cells. Approximately 80% of IR-seq clonotypes had one read, totaling around 3.4% of reads; RNA-seq: about 70% and 40%.

Sampling of bone marrow took place during active disease in every patient. CDR3 length: 15 residues. Per germline, CDR1 DFQATT and CDR2 SNEGSKA (reference sequence). V was pared by 0 bases and J by 2 bases, with 7 bases of the junction left unmatched. This chain uses TRBV20-1 with TRBJ2-7, with TRBD1 matching 7 bases. The sequenced sample consisted of a population of CD138-negative cells sorted from bone marrow. The receptor was derived from a donor older than 35 with multiple myeloma. This table probably holds off-target reads from a library built for another chain. CDR3 DNA sequence: TGCAGTGCTAGAGATACCCGGGACAGTACCTACGAGCAGTACTTC. Its protein is CSARDTRDSTYEQYF.